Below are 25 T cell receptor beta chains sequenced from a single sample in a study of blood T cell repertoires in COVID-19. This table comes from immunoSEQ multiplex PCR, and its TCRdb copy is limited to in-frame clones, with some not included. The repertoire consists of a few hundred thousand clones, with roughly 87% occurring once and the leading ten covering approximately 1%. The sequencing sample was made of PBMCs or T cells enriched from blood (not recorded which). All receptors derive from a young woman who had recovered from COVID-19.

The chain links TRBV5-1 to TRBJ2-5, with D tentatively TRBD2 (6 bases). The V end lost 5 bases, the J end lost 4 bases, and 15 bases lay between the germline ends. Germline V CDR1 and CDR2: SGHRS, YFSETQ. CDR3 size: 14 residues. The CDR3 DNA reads TGCGCCAGCAGGCCCCCGGGACTTTCAGAGACCCAGTACTTC. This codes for CASRPPGLSETQYF.

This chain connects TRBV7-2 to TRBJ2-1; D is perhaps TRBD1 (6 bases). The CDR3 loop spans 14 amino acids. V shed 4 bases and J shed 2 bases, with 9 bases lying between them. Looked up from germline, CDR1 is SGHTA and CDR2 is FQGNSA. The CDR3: CASSSDRPYNEQFF. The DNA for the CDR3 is TGTGCCAGCAGCTCGGACAGACCCTACAATGAGCAGTTCTTC. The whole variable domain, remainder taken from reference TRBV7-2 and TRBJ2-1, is GAGVSQSPSNKVTEKGKDVELRCDPISGHTALYWYRQSLGQGLEFLIYFQGNSAPDKSGLPSDRFSAERTGGSVSTLTIQRTQQEDSAVYLCASSSDRPYNEQFFGPGTRLTVL.

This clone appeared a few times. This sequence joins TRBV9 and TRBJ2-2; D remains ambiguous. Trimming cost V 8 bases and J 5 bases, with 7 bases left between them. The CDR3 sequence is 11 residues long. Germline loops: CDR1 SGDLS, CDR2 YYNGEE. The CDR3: CASRGTGELFF. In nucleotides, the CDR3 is TGTGCCAGTCGAGGAACCGGGGAGCTGTTTTTT.

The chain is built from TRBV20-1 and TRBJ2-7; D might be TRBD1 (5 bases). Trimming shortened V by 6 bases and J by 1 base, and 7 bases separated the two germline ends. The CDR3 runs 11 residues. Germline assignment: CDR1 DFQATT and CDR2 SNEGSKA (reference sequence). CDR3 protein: CSARQSYEQYF. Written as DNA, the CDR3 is TGCAGTGCCCGACAGTCCTACGAGCAGTACTTC.

Here the CDR3 DNA reads TGTGCCAGCAGCTTAGTGGCACAAAAGAACACCGGGGAGCTGTTTTTT. It yields the protein CASSLVAQKNTGELFF. The genes are TRBV7-6 and TRBJ2-2; D ambiguous. The CDR3 runs 16 residues. The V end was cut by 1 base, the J end by 1 base, with 10 bases between. Germline CDR1 is SGHVS and CDR2 is FNYEAQ.

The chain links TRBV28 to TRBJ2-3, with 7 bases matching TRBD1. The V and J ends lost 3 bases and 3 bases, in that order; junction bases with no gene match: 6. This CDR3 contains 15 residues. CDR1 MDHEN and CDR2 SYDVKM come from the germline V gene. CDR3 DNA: TGTGCCAGCAGTTTTACGGCAGGGGGAACAGATACGCAGTATTTT. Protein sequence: CASSFTAGGTDTQYF.

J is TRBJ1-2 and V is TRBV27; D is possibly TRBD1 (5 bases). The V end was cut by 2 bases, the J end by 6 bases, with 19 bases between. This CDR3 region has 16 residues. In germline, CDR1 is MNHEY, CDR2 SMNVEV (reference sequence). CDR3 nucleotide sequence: TGTGCCAGCAGTTTAGAAGGTGGCGTGGAGACAGATGGCTACACCTTC. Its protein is CASSLEGGVETDGYTF.

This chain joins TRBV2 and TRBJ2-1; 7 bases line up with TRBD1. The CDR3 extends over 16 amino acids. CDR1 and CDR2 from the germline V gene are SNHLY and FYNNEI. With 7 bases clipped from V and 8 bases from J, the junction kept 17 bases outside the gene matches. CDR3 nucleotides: TGTGCCAGCACCCCAATGGGAGAAGGGGGCATCCATGAGCAGTTCTTC. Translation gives CASTPMGEGGIHEQFF.

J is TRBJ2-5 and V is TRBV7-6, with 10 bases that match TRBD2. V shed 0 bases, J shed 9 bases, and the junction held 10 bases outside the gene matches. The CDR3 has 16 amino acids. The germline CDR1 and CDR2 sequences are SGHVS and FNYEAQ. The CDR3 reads CASSLAPSGGAGAQYF. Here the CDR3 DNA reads TGTGCCAGCAGCTTAGCGCCAAGCGGGGGGGCGGGGGCCCAGTACTTC.

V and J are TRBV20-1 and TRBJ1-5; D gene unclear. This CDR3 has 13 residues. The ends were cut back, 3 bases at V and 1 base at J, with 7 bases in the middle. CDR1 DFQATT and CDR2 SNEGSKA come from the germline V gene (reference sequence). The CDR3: CSASGGSNQPQHF. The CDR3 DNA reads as TGCAGTGCTAGTGGAGGGAGCAATCAGCCCCAGCATTTT.

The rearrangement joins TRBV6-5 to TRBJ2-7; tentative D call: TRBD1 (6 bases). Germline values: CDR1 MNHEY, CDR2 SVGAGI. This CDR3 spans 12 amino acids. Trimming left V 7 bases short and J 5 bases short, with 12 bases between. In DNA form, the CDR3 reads TGTGCCAGCAAAGGGACAACCCACGAGCAGTACTTC. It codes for CASKGTTHEQYF.

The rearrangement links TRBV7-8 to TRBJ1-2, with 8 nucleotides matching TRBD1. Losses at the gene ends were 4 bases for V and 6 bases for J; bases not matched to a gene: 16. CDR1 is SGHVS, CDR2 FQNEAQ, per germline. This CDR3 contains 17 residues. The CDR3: CASSSRMIRGRLHGYTF. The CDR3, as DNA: TGTGCCAGCAGCTCCAGAATGATCAGGGGGCGCTTGCATGGCTACACCTTC.

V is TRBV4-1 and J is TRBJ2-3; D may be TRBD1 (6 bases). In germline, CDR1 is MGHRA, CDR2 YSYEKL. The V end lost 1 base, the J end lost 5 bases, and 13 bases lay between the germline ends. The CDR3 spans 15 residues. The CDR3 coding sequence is TGCGCCAGCAGCCAAGGACAGGCTAGTGGAGATACGCAGTATTTT. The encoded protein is CASSQGQASGDTQYF.

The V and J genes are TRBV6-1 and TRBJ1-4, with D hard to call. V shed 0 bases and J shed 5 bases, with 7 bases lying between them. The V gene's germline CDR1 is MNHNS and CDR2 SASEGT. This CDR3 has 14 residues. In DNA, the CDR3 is TGTGCCAGCAGTGAAGCCAGGTTAAATGAAAAACTGTTTTTT. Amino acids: CASSEARLNEKLFF.

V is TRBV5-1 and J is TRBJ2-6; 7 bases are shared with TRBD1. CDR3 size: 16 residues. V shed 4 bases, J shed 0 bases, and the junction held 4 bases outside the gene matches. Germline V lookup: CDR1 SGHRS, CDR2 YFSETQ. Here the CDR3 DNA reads TGCGCCAGCAGCGCACAGGGGCTCTCTGGGGCCAACGTCCTGACTTTC. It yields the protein CASSAQGLSGANVLTF.

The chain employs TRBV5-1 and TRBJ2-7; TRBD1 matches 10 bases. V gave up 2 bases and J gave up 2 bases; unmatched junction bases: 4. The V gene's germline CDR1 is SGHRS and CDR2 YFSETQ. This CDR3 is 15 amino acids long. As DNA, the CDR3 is TGCGCCAGCAGCTTATCCGGGACAGGGGCCTACGAGCAGTACTTC. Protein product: CASSLSGTGAYEQYF.

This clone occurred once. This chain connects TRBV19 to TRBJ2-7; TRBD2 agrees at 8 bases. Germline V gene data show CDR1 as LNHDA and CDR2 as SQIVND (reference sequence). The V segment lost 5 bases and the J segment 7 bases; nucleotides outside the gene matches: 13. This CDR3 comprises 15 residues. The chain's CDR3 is CASSAIGLAEKEQYF. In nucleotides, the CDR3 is TGTGCCAGTAGTGCAATCGGACTAGCAGAGAAAGAGCAGTACTTC. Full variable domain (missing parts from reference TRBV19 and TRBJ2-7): DGGITQSPKYLFRKEGQNVTLSCEQNLNHDAMYWYRQDPGQGLRLIYYSQIVNDFQKGDIAEGYSVSREKKESFPLTVTSAQKNPTAFYLCASSAIGLAEKEQYFGPGTRLTVT.

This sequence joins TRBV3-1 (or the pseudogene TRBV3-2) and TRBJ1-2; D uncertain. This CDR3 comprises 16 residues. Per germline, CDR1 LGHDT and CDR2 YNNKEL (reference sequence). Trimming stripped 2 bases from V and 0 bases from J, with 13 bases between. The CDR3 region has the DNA TGTGCCAGCAGCCAAACGTCGGGAAGGGCTAACTATGGCTACACCTTC. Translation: CASSQTSGRANYGYTF.

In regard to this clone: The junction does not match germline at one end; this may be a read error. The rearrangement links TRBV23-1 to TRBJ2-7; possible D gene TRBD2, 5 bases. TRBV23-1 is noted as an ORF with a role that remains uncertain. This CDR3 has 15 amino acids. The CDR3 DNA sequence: TGCGCCAGCAGTCAGCCGGGGTCATTCTCCTATGAGCAGTACTTC. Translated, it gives CASSQPGSFSYEQYF.

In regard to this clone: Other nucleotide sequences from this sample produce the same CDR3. Written as DNA, the CDR3 is TGTGCCAGCTCACCGGGGACAGGGGGAGGTCAGCCCCAGCATTTT. This encodes CASSPGTGGGQPQHF. The chain links TRBV18 to TRBJ1-5; 11 nucleotides align to TRBD1. Germline lookup yields CDR1 KGHSH and CDR2 LQKENI. The CDR3 totals 15 residues. The trim removed 3 bases at V and 6 bases at J, leaving 4 bases unmatched.

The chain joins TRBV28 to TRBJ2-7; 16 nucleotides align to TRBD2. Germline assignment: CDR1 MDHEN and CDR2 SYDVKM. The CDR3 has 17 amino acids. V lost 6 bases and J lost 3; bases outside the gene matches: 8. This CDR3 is CASRPGTSGGAVYEQYF. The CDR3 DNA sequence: TGTGCCAGCAGGCCCGGGACTAGCGGGGGGGCGGTCTACGAGCAGTACTTC. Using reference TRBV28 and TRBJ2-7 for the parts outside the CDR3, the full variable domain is DVKVTQSSRYLVKRTGEKVFLECVQDMDHENMFWYRQDPGLGLRLIYFSYDVKMKEKGDIPEGYSVSREKKERFSLILESASTNQTSMYLCASRPGTSGGAVYEQYFGPGTRLTVT.

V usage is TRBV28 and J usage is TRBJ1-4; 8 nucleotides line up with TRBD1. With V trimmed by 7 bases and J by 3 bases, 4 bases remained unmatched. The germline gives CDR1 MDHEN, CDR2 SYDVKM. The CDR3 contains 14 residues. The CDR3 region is CASTTGVANEKLFF. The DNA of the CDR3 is TGTGCCAGCACGACAGGGGTGGCTAATGAAAAACTGTTTTTT.

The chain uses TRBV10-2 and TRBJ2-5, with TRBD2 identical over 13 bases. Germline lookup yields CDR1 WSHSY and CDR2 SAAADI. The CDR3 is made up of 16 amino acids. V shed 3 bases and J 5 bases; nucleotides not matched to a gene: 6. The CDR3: CASSDPGTSGVETQYF. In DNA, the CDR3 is TGCGCCAGCAGTGACCCCGGGACTAGCGGGGTGGAGACCCAGTACTTC.

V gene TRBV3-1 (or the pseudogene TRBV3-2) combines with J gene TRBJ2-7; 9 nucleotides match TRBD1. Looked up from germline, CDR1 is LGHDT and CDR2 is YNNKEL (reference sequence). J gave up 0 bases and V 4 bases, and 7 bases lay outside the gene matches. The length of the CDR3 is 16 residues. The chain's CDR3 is CASSRGTGTGSYEQYF. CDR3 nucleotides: TGTGCCAGCAGCCGAGGGACAGGGACGGGCTCCTACGAGCAGTACTTC.

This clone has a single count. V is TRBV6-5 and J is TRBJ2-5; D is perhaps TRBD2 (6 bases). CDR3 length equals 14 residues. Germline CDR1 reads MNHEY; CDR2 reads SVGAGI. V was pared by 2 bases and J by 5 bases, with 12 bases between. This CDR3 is CASSYGLARETQYF. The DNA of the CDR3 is TGTGCCAGCAGTTACGGGCTAGCGCGGGAGACCCAGTACTTC.